This T cell receptor beta chain originates from a study of T cell responses to AZD1222 COVID-19 vaccine (dated by TCRdb to the early 2020s). About the investigation overall: AZD1222 recipients given second doses at about 4 weeks or at about 12 weeks were pooled, since spike-specific TCR depth and breadth were not found to differ between the two schedules. A total of 233 trial participants underwent TCR sequencing, of whom around 200 received two doses of AZD1222 and 26 received two doses of the MenACWY control vaccine. Trial participants were enrolled by age into 18-55, 56-69 and 70-plus year subgroups, with around 150, 28 and 57 TCR-sequenced participants respectively.

The label giving this sample's time point can be read as: baseline before first vaccination. Samples from vaccinated people were obtained from the UK trials COV001 and COV002, which included a single-blind randomized controlled phase 2/3 trial of AZD1222 (ChAdOx1 nCoV-19) in healthy adults. For TCRbeta chain sequencing, PBMC samples were collected from trial participants at day 0 and at day 28 after the second dose. Note on this clone: Its antigen target is currently unknown. Nothing much larger sits one base from this clone, and base qualities are not available.

What the work shows at the level of the full study, not this receptor alone: The 56-69-year group was small, and its depth increase did not reach significance, likely because of low power. Only 5 to 7 AZD1222 recipients were SARS-CoV-2 seropositive at baseline, limiting conclusions about previously exposed vaccinees. Because no samples from the day 14 peak response were available, repertoires could be characterized only after the peak T cell response. Vaccine-associated CD4 TCRs spanned the whole spike protein, with dominant responses in regions 160-218 and 743-854. A significant rise in spike-specific TCR breadth and depth was observed after two AZD1222 doses relative to day 0 and relative to MenACWY recipients. Most participants were white British and females outnumbered males, and the authors suggested that clonal diversity may have been underestimated. Reportedly, almost half of the unique spike-specific TCRs recognized epitopes lying outside the regions that are mutated in the B.1.351 and B.1.1.7 variants.

The CDR3 regions of human TCRbeta chains were analyzed by immunosequencing. The source study handled its data this way. TCRs in the repertoires were matched against a reference library of SARS-CoV-2-specific TCRs that had been generated with the MIRA antigen-specificity platform. Breadth was defined as the fraction of unique TCRs that were SARS-CoV-2-associated. Depth was defined as the fraction of total T cells that were SARS-CoV-2-associated. Using the MIRA data, each spike-specific TCR was assigned both to the spike region to which the TCR was reactive and to a CD4 or CD8 class. Log10-transformed breadth and depth values were compared by one-way ANOVA with Sidak's multiple comparisons tests. What TCRdb holds here is the immuneACCESS table cut down to in-frame rearrangements. Part of the clones is not present; checked against another copy, under half of the missing clones reflect an unresolved V gene, and the others are unexplained. The V and J calls and clone size are taken from that table; D and trimming were inferred from the DNA. The sample data list 95,000 to 100,000 clones, and approximately 90% of these were observed just once. Approximately 1.2% of the sample is in the top ten clones.

The germline V and J ends show losses of 6 bases and 8 bases respectively, and no gene match explains 9 bases of the junction. The CDR3 has 14 amino acids, counting the end cysteine and phenylalanine. Just CDR3 DNA is preserved here, 42 bases in frame from base 1. The germline V gene supplies CDR1 SGDLS and CDR2 YYNGEE. In this chain, TRBV9 is recombined with TRBJ1-1, with 11 bases aligning to TRBD1. The sequence derives from an adult in good health. The sample was peripheral blood, taken on day 0 of AZD1222 vaccination. The DNA sequence is given as TGTGCCAGCAACCCAGGGCGGACAGGGGGCGAAGCTTTCTTT. Its protein is CASNPGRTGGEAFF.